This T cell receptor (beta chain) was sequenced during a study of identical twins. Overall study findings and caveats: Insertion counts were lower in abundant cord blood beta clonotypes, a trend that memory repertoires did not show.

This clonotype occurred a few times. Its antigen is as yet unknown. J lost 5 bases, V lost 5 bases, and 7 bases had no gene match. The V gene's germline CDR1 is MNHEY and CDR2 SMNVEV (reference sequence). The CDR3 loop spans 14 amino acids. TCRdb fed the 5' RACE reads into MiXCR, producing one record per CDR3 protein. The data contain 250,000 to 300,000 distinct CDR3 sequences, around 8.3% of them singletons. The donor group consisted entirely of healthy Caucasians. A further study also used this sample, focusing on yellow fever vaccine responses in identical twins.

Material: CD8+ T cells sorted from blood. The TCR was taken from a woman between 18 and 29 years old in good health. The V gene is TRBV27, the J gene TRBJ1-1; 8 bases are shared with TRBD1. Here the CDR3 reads CASSPYRGETEAFF. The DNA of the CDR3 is TGTGCCAGCAGTCCTTACAGGGGGGAGACTGAAGCTTTCTTT.